A single sample is the source of the 12 T cell receptor beta chains below, sequenced in a study of read filtering for tumor transcriptome and immune sequencing. Molecular barcoded adaptors covering alpha/delta and beta/gamma chains were used on 400 to 450 ng RNA. TCRdb passed the reads through MiXCR, listing each CDR3 protein once. Of some 140,000 distinct CDR3 sequences detected, about 13% appear once; the ten largest clones hold more than 6.5%. Sequencing was done on a sample of a population of CD138-negative cells sorted from bone marrow. These TCRs come from a donor at least 40 years old with multiple myeloma.

The table lists this clonotype with many counts. The V and J genes are TRBV7-9 and TRBJ2-3; no reliable D call. Germline lookup yields CDR1 SEHNR and CDR2 FQNEAQ (reference sequence). The CDR3 loop spans 12 amino acids. The V gene lost 3 bases and the J gene lost 2 bases, with 3 bases spanning the gap. Written as DNA, the CDR3 is TGTGCCAGCAGCTTTTCCACAGATACGCAGTATTTT. This translates into CASSFSTDTQYF.

Concerning this clonotype itself: A read error may be the cause here, since a much bigger clone is one base away. The chain joins TRBV7-3 to TRBJ2-2, with a possible D match to TRBD1 (5 bases). The CDR3 covers 14 residues. Germline loops: CDR1 SGHTA, CDR2 FQGTGA. CDR3 nucleotide sequence: TGTGCCCGCAGCTTATATAGGGGCACCGGGGAGCTGTTTTTT. Amino acids: CARSLYRGTGELFF.

There are a few counts of this clonotype. The chain links TRBV30 to TRBJ2-3; D may be TRBD2 (6 bases). This CDR3 region has 14 residues. V gave up 3 bases and J gave up 2 bases, with 12 bases separating them. Per germline, CDR1 GTSNPN and CDR2 SVGIG (reference sequence). The CDR3 loop is CAWSGGYPTDTQYF. CDR3 nucleotides: TGTGCCTGGAGCGGAGGGTACCCCACAGATACGCAGTATTTT.

The table lists this clonotype with many counts. The V and J genes are TRBV7-9 and TRBJ1-2; no clear D gene. The CDR3 totals 15 residues. With 1 base removed from V and 4 bases from J, the gap between germline ends came to 13 bases. Germline values: CDR1 SEHNR, CDR2 FQNEAQ (reference sequence). In DNA form, the CDR3 reads TGTGCCAGCAGCTTAGAACAATTGGGCCGCTATGGCTACACCTTC. It yields the protein CASSLEQLGRYGYTF.

This clonotype was counted ten times or more. The rearrangement links TRBV12-3 or TRBV12-4 to TRBJ2-7; no firm D call. The CDR3 length is 12 residues. Trimming cost V 3 bases and J 2 bases, with 5 bases left between them. The CDR3 reads CASSFRPYEQYF. CDR3 coding DNA: TGTGCCAGCAGTTTCAGACCCTACGAGCAGTACTTC.

There are many counts of this clonotype. The genes are TRBV20-1 and TRBJ2-7; 16 nucleotides align to TRBD2. Trimming took 1 base from V and 3 from J; bases not matched to a gene: 6. CDR3 length: 17 residues. Germline V gene data show CDR1 as DFQATT and CDR2 as SNEGSKA (reference sequence). The CDR3 loop is CSARGEGLAGGVYEQYF. DNA for the CDR3: TGCAGTGCTAGAGGCGAGGGACTAGCGGGAGGGGTCTACGAGCAGTACTTC.

This clonotype was found many times. The rearrangement joins TRBV12-3 or TRBV12-4 to TRBJ2-1; D ambiguous. Trimming removed 4 bases from V and 6 bases from J, with 19 bases in between. This CDR3 has 16 residues. In nucleotides, the CDR3 is TGTGCCAGCAGTTCAGAGGATTTCGTCCCCCTCAATGAGCAGTTCTTC. It codes for CASSSEDFVPLNEQFF.

On this clonotype itself: A single base separates this from a much larger clone, so it may be a read error. The rearrangement uses TRBV20-1 and TRBJ1-5; a possible D gene is TRBD1 (5 bases). Trimming removed 5 bases from V and 8 bases from J, with 22 bases in between. Germline V CDR1 and CDR2: DFQATT, SNEGSKA (reference sequence). CDR3 length: 15 amino acids. The CDR3 spells CSAGGSRVPDEPQHF. The CDR3 nucleotides read TGCAGTGCTGGGGGGTCGAGAGTCCCAGATGAGCCCCAGCATTTT.

This clonotype was seen at least ten times. The chain couples TRBV7-9 to TRBJ1-1; D unclear. Trimming pared 0 bases from V and 8 bases from J, leaving 7 bases between. From germline, CDR1 is SEHNR and CDR2 FQNEAQ (reference sequence). The CDR3 consists of 12 residues. The CDR3, as DNA: TGTGCCAGCAGCTTAGCGGCTGCGGAAGCTTTCTTT. This gives the protein CASSLAAAEAFF.

At least ten counts were recorded for this clonotype. The chain recombines TRBV7-9 with TRBJ1-6; 7 bases match TRBD1. CDR1 and CDR2 from the germline V gene are SEHNR and FQNEAQ (reference sequence). The V segment lost 2 bases and the J segment 9 bases; nucleotides outside the gene matches: 10. The CDR3 sequence is 16 residues long. This chain's CDR3 is CASSLNPGGALSPLHF. The CDR3 nucleotides are TGTGCCAGCAGCTTAAACCCAGGGGGGGCGCTTTCACCCCTCCACTTT.

This clonotype was seen at least ten times. The chain recombines TRBV20-1 with TRBJ2-1; weak D call: TRBD2 (6 bases). This CDR3 has 12 amino acids. Trimming took 0 bases from V and 8 from J, leaving 8 bases between them. CDR1 is DFQATT and CDR2 is SNEGSKA in the germline V gene (reference sequence). CDR3 sequence: CSARELAYEQFF. The DNA for the CDR3 is TGCAGTGCTAGAGAACTAGCCTATGAGCAGTTCTTC.

Comment on this clonotype: The junction and the germline gene differ at one end; a read error may be behind it. The rearrangement uses TRBV3-1 and TRBJ2-3, with no clear D. The CDR3 is 15 residues long. CDR1 is LGHDT and CDR2 is YNNKEL in the germline V gene (reference sequence). CDR3 loop: CARSLGEGHPDTEYF. The CDR3 DNA is TGTGCCAGAAGCCTAGGTGAAGGCCACCCAGATACGGAGTATTTT.